This entry describes one T cell receptor (beta chain). Trimming cost V 3 bases and J 4 bases; bases outside gene matches: 10. This CDR3 has 16 amino acids. Germline V gene data show CDR1 as SGHKS and CDR2 as YYEKEE (reference sequence). This table comes from immunoSEQ multiplex PCR, and its TCRdb copy is limited to in-frame clones, with some not included. Of some 300,000 clones listed, roughly 86% were seen once; the top ten hold 1% to 1.5%. The record originates from a study of blood T cell repertoires in COVID-19. The rearrangement links TRBV5-5 to TRBJ2-1, with 7 bases matching TRBD1. Sequenced sample: peripheral blood. This TCR was sampled from a man between 65 and 80 years old with acute or convalescent COVID-19. In DNA form, the CDR3 reads TGTGCCAGCAGCTACCAGACCGGGACAGAATACAATGAGCAGTTCTTC. This sequence encodes CASSYQTGTEYNEQFF. The entire variable domain, with the rest obtained from reference TRBV5-5 and TRBJ2-1, is as follows: DAGVTQSPTHLIKTRGQQVTLRCSPISGHKSVSWYQQVLGQGPQFIFQYYEKEERGRGNFPDRFSARQFPNYSSELNVNALLLGDSALYLCASSYQTGTEYNEQFFGPGTRLTVL.